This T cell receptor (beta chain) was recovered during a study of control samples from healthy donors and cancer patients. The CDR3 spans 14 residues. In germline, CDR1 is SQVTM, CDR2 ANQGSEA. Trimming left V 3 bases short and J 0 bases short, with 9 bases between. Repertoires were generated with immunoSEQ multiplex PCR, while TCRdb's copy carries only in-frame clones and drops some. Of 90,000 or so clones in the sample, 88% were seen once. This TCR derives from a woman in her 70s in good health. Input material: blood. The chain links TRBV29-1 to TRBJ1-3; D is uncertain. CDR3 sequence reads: CSVDPGHSGNTIYF. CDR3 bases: TGCAGCGTTGATCCGGGCCACTCTGGAAACACCATATATTTT.